This entry features one T cell receptor (beta chain) sequence. The table lists this clonotype with many counts. Its antigen is unknown. One base away there is no much larger clone; base qualities are not given. The sample originates from a study of neurological immune-mediated disorders (dated by TCRdb to about 2019). Regarding the study in general: Peripheral blood TCR-beta repertoires from HTLV-I-associated myelopathy (HAM/TSP) patients, multiple sclerosis patients and healthy controls were compared by UMI-based sequencing. Alongside PBMC samples, the set of about 97 TCR-beta libraries contained longitudinal samples, technical triplicates, and paired CD4+ and CD8+ T-cell subsets that had been sorted. Longitudinal HAM/TSP and healthy donors were sampled at 3 time-points each (roughly 3-45 month intervals). The cohort was made up of 60 to 75 subjects, consisting of roughly 14 HAM/TSP patients, some 35 multiple sclerosis patients and around 20 healthy controls.

Taken from cysteine to phenylalanine, the CDR3 has 14 residues. Only CDR3 DNA is held: 42 bases, read in frame from base 1. The germline V gene provides CDR1 MNHEY and CDR2 SVGAGI. From V the trimming removes 0 bases and from J it removes 3 bases, while the gene matches leave 0 bases of the junction unaccounted for. Study-level results and caveats: Expanded clones from different subjects shared no identical CDR3 amino acid sequences, which suggests that TCR-beta repertoires were private in all groups. TCR clonal expansion was highest in HAM/TSP patients and lowest in MS patients, with MS patients falling below even healthy controls.

cDNA synthesis used template-switch 5'RACE with a primer carrying a 10-nucleotide random unique molecular identifier tagging each TCR transcript. Over 160 million TCR-beta sequences, covering 15-18 subjects, were produced in each sequencing run. Total RNA was extracted with the RNeasy kit. The KAPA Real-time Library Amplification kit was used to amplify TCR-beta VDJ regions with primers for the TCR constant region and the 5'RACE anchor. A first PCR added sample indexes and Illumina adaptors, and a second PCR then raised library yield. After purification with Ampure beads, the TCR product of roughly 650 bp was size-selected on a 2% E-gel SizeSelection system. Before pooling, library quality was assessed on a Bioanalyzer, concentration was determined with Qubit, and library quantification was performed with the Kapa Library Quantification kit. Paired-end 2 x 150 bp sequencing of the libraries was performed on an Illumina HiSeq 2500. To increase sequence diversity, roughly 24-30% phiX was spiked into each library pool. Turning to the authors' computational methods: Quality-filtered reads were processed with the UMI-based MiGEC pipeline, and over 75% of raw TCR sequences were removed by the MiGEC pipeline during error correction. IMGT germline references were used for aligning VDJ genes, and each clonotype was defined as a unique CDR3 amino acid sequence together with its V-J genes. Clonal expansion, Shannon diversity and CDR3 relatedness were evaluated with VDJtools (CalcPairwiseDistances, ClusterSamples), while phylogenetic trees were built in CLCbio workbench. Using coefficient-of-variation modelling across technical triplicates, the study counted a clone as expanded if it had at least 8 unique UMIs. The public sequencing data were trimmed at Q25 with fastp and processed into clonotypes with MiXCR by TCRdb, which kept only in-frame beta chains. Rows are unified per CDR3 protein, each entry keeping the most common DNA and genes. It is TCRdb's table, rather than the study itself, that gives the V and J calls and clone size. The sample includes 81,000 or so distinct CDR3 sequences, with over 10% observed a single time. Around 5.3% of the sample lies in the top ten.

In light of the paper, this sample's time point label describes: longitudinal time-point 2. Unsorted PBMC libraries were generated from 2 million PBMCs stored in RNAlater at -80 °C until RNA extraction. Peripheral blood was subjected to Ficoll-Hypaque density gradient centrifugation to isolate PBMCs, which were then cryopreserved in liquid nitrogen. The sample was PBMCs. Recombination connected TRBV6-5 to TRBJ2-7, with 9 bases in between that match TRBD2. The receptor comes from a female donor with HTLV-1-associated myelopathy (HAM/TSP). The CDR3 reads CASSYSAGGYEQYF. The DNA sequence reads TGTGCCAGCAGTTACTCAGCGGGGGGCTACGAGCAGTACTTC.